This TCR beta chain was retrieved from a study of response to subunit inactivated influenza vaccine. TCRdb independently ran MiXCR on the RT-PCR reads; one entry per CDR3 protein. The sample carries just under 550,000 distinct CDR3 sequences, approximately 20% recorded once. Deletions cut 5 bases from V and 2 bases from J, with 37 bases between. The CDR3 runs to 22 residues. The germline V gene has CDR1 SGHTA and CDR2 FQGNSA. Another study also made use of these data, one on T cells expressing NK-cell markers. That paper adds: UMIs were included in TCR beta cDNA generated by 5'RACE template switching. Restriction of the sorted population to alpha-beta TCR T cells was achieved in several experiments with an anti-gamma-delta TCR antibody. Also leading the CD3+CD56-NKG2C+ fraction in a handful of donors were these clonotypes.

The gene calls are TRBV7-2 and TRBJ2-7; tentative D call: TRBD2 (6 bases). This receptor was obtained from a man aged 45-60 years who received an inactivated influenza vaccine. The sample was CD4+ T cells sorted from PBMCs, taken about 13 days after vaccination. DNA for the CDR3: TGTGCCAGCAGCAGGCCTAGAGCGGGTGGGATGATGGTCGGGGTCTCCCCCTACGAGCAGTACTTC. This gives the protein CASSRPRAGGMMVGVSPYEQYF.